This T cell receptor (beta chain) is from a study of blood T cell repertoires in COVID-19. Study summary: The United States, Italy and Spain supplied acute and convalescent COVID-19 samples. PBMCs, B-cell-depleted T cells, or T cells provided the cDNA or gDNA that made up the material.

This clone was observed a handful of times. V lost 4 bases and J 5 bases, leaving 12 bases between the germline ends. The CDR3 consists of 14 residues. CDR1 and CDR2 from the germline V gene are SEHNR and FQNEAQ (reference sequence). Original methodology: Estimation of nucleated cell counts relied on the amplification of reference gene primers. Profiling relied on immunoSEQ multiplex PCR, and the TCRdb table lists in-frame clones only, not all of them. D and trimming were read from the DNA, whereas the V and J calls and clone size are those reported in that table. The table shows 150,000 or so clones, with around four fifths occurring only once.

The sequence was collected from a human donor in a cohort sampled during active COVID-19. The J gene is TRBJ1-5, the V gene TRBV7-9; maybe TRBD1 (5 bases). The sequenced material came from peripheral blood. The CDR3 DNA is TGTGCCAGCAGCTCGACAGCTACATATCAGCCCCAGCATTTT. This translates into CASSSTATYQPQHF.